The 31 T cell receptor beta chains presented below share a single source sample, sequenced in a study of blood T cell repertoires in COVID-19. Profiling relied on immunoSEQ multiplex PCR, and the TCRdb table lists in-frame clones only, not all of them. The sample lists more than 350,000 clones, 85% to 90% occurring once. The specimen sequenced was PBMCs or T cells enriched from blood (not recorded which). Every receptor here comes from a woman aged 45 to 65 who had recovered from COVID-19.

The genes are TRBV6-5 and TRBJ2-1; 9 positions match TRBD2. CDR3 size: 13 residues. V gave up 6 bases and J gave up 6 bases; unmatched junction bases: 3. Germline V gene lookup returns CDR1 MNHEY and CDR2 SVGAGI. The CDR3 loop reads CASRGGGANEQFF. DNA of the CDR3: TGTGCCAGCAGGGGCGGGGGGGCCAATGAGCAGTTCTTC.

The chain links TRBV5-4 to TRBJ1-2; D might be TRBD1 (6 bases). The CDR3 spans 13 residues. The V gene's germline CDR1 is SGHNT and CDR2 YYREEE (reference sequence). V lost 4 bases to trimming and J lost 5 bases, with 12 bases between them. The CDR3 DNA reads TGTGCCAGCAGCCCCGGGACACCTTATGGCTACACCTTC. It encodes CASSPGTPYGYTF. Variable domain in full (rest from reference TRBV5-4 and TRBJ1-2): ETGVTQSPTHLIKTRGQQVTLRCSSQSGHNTVSWYQQALGQGPQFIFQYYREEENGRGNFPPRFSGLQFPNYSSELNVNALELDDSALYLCASSPGTPYGYTFGSGTRLTVV.

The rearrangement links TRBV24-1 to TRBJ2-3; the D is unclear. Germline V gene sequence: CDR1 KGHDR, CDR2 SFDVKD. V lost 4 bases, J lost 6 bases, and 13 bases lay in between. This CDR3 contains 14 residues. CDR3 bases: TGTGCCACCAGTGACCTACCCCCCCCCGATACGCAGTATTTT. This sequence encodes CATSDLPPPDTQYF.

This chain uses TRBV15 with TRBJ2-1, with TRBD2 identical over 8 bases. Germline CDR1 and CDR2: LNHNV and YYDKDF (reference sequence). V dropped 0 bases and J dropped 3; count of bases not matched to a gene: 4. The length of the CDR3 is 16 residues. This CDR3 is CATSRDSSGGYNEQFF. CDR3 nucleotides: TGTGCCACCAGCAGAGATTCAAGCGGGGGCTACAATGAGCAGTTCTTC.

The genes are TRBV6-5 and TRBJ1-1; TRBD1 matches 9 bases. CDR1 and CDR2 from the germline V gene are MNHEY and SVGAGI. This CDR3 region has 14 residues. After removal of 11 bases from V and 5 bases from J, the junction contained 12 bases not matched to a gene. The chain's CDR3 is CASGQGSKLTEAFF. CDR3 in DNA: TGTGCCTCAGGACAGGGGTCTAAGTTAACTGAAGCTTTCTTT.

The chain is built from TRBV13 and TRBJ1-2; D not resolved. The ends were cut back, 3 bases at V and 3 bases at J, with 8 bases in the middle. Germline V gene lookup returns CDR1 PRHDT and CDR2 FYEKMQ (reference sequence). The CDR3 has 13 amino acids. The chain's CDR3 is CASSLGIDYGYTF. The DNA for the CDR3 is TGTGCCAGCAGCTTGGGCATCGACTATGGCTACACCTTC.

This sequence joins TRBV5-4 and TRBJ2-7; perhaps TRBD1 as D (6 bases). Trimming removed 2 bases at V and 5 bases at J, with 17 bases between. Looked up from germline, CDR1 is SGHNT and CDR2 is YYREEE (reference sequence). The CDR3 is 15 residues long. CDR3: CASSLGTGNVDEQYF. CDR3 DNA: TGTGCCAGCAGCTTAGGAACAGGGAATGTCGACGAGCAGTACTTC.

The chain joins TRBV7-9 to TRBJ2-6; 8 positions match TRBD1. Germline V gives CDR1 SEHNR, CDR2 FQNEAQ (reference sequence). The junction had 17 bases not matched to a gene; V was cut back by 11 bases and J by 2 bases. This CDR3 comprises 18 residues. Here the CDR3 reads CAGRTGSLWTAGANVLTF. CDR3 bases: TGTGCCGGACGGACAGGGAGCCTTTGGACGGCTGGGGCCAACGTCCTGACTTTC.

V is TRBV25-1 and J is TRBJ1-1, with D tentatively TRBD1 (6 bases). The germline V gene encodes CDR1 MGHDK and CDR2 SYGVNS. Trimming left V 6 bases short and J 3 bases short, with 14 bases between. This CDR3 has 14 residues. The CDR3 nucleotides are TGTGCCAGCAGGGACAGAGGGGTTTACACTGAAGCTTTCTTT. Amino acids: CASRDRGVYTEAFF.

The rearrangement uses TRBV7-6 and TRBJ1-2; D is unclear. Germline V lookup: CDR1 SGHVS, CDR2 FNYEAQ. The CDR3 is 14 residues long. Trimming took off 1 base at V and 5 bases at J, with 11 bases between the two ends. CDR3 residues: CASSLDTWSYGYTF. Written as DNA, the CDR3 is TGTGCCAGCAGCTTAGACACGTGGTCGTATGGCTACACCTTC.

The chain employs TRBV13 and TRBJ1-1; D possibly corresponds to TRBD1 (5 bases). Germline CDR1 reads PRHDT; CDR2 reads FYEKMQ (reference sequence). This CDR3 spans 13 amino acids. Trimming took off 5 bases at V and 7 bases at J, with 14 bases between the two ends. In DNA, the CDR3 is TGTGCCAGCAGCCTACGACAGAAACTTGAAGCTTTCTTT. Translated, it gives CASSLRQKLEAFF.

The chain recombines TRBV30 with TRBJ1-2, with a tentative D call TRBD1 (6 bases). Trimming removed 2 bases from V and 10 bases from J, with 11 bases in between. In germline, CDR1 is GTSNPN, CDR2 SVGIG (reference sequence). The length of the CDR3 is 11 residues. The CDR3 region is CAWSPQGPYTF. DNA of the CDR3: TGTGCCTGGAGTCCACAGGGTCCCTACACCTTC.

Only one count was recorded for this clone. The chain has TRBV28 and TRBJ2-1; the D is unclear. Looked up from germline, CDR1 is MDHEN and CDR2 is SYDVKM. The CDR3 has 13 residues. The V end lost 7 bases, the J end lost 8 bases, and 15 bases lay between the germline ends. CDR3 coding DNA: TGTGCCAGCATGGGCCCCCGGTGGGATGAGCAGTTCTTC. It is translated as CASMGPRWDEQFF.

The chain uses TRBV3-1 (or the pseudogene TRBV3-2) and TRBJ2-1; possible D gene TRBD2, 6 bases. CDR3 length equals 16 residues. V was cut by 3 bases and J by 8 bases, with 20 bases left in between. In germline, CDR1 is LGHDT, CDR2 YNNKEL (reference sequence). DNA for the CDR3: TGTGCCAGCAGCCACCTTTTGAGGGCTAGCGCTTATGAGCAGTTCTTC. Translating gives CASSHLLRASAYEQFF.

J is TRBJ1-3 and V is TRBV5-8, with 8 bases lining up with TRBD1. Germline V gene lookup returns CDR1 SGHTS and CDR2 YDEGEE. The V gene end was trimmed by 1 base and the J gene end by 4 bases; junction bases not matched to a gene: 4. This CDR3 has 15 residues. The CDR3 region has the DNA TGTGCCAGCAGCTTGCAGGGGGCGAGAGGAAACACCATATATTTT. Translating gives CASSLQGARGNTIYF.

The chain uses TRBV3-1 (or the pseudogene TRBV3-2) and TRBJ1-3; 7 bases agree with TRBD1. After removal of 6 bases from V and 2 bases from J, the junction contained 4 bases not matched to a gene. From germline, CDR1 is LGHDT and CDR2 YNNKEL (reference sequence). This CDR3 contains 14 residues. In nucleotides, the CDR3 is TGTGCCAGCAGAGAGACAGGGACTGGAAACACCATATATTTT. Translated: CASRETGTGNTIYF.

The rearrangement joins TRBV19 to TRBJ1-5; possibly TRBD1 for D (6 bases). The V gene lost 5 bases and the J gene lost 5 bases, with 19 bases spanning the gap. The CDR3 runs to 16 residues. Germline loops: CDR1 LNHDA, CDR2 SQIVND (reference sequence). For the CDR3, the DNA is TGTGCCAGTAGTCCCTGGACAGCGCTTGTGGATCAGCCCCAGCATTTT. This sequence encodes CASSPWTALVDQPQHF.

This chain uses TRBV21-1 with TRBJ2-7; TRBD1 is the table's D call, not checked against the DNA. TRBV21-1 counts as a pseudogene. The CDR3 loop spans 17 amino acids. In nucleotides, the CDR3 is TGTGCCAGCAGCAAACGGACTCGGGACAGGACTTTGGACGAGCAGTACTTC. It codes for CASSKRTRDRTLDEQYF.

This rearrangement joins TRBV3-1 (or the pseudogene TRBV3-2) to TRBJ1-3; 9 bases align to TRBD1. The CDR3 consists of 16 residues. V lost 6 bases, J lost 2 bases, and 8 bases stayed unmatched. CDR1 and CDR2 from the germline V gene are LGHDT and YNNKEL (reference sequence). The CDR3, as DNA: TGTGCCAGCAGAGAACATCGGACAGGGGCTGGAAACACCATATATTTT. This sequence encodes CASREHRTGAGNTIYF.

CDR3 coding DNA: TGCGCCAGCAGCTTGGGGGGGGTTGGTAATTCACCCCTCCACTTT. Protein sequence: CASSLGGVGNSPLHF. The chain has TRBV5-1 and TRBJ1-6; maybe TRBD1 (5 bases). CDR1 is SGHRS and CDR2 is YFSETQ in the germline V gene. This CDR3 contains 15 residues. Trimming cost V 0 bases and J 6 bases, with 10 bases left between them.

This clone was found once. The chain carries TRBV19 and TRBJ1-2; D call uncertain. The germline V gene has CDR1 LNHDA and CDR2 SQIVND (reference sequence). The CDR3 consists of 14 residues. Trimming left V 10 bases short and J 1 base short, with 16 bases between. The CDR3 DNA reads TGTGCCACCGTGGGCCCAGGCGATAACTATGGCTACACCTTC. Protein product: CATVGPGDNYGYTF.

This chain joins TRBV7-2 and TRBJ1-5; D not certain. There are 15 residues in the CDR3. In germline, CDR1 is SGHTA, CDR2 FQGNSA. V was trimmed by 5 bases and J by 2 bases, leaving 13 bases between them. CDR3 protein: CASSLSPLGNQPQHF. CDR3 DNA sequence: TGTGCCAGCAGCCTATCCCCCCTTGGCAATCAGCCCCAGCATTTT.

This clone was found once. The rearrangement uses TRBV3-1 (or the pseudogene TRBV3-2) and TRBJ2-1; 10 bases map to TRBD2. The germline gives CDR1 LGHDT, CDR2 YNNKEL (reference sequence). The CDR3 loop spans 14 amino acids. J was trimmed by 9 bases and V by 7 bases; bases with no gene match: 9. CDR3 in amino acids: CASNQRGGRPEQFF. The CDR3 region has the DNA TGTGCCAGCAACCAGCGGGGGGGCCGACCTGAGCAGTTCTTC.

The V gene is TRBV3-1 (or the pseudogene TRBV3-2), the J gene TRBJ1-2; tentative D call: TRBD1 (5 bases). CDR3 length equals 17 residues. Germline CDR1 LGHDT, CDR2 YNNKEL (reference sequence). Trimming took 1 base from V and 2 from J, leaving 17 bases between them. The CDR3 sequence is CASSQVAGATSNYGYTF. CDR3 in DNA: TGTGCCAGCAGCCAAGTGGCTGGGGCCACGTCGAACTATGGCTACACCTTC.

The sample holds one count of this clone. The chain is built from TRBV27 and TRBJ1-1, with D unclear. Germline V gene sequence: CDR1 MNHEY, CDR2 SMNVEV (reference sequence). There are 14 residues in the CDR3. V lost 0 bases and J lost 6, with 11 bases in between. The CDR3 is CASSLSGSRAEAFF. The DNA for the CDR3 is TGTGCCAGCAGTTTATCTGGGAGTCGGGCTGAAGCTTTCTTT.

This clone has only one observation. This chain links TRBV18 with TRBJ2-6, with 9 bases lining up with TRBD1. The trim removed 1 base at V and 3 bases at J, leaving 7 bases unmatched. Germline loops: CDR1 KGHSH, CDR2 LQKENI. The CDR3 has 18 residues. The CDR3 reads CASSPQDRGIFGANVLTF. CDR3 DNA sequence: TGTGCCAGCTCACCACAAGACAGGGGGATCTTTGGGGCCAACGTCCTGACTTTC.

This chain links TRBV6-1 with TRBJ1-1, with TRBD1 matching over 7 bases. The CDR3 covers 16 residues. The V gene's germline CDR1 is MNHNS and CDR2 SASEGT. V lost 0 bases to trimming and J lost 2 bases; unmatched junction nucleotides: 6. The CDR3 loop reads CASSEASGQANTEAFF. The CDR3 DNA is TGTGCCAGCAGTGAAGCGTCAGGACAGGCCAACACTGAAGCTTTCTTT.

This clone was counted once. The CDR3 DNA reads as TGCGCCAGCGGGGATGGAGGGTTCACCTACGAGCAGTACTTC. This gives the protein CASGDGGFTYEQYF. The chain has TRBV5-1 and TRBJ2-7; maybe TRBD2 (6 bases). V dropped 7 bases and J dropped 2 bases, with 16 bases sitting between them. Germline CDR1 SGHRS, CDR2 YFSETQ. This CDR3 region has 14 residues.

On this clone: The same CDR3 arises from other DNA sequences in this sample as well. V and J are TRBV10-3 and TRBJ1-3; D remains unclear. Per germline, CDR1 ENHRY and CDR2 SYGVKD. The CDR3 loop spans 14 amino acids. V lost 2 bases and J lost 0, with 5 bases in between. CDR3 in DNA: TGTGCCATCAGTGAGGGCAGCTCTGGAAACACCATATATTTT. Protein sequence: CAISEGSSGNTIYF.

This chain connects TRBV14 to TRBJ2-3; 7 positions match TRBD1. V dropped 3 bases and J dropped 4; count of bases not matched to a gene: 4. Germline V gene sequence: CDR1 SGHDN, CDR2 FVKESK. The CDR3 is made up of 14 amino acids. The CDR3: CASSQMDRPDTQYF. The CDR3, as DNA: TGTGCCAGCAGCCAGATGGACAGGCCAGATACGCAGTATTTT. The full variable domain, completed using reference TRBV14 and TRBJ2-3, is EAGVTQFPSHSVIEKGQTVTLRCDPISGHDNLYWYRRVMGKEIKFLLHFVKESKQDESGMPNNRFLAERTGGTYSTLKVQPAELEDSGVYFCASSQMDRPDTQYFGPGTRLTVL.

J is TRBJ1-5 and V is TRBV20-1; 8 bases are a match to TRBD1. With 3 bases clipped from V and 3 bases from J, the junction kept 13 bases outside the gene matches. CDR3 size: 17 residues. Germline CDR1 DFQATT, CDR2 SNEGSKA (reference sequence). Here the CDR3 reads CSASVETGVGHNQPQHF. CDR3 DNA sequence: TGCAGTGCTAGTGTTGAGACAGGGGTTGGTCACAATCAGCCCCAGCATTTT.